This is a list of T cell receptor beta chains from one sample in a study of shared clonotypes between healthy human individuals. Generated by immunoSEQ multiplex PCR, the TCRdb table keeps only in-frame clones and is missing some. The sample carries 900,000 to 1,200,000 clones, 75% to 80% recorded once. Sequenced material: memory CD4+ T cells from PBMCs. The receptors were sampled from a man aged 18 to 30 in good health. Some clones in this sample may be carry-over from other donors' samples. The CDR3 runs from the conserved cysteine through the conserved F or W. The D gene is left open where the match is weak. The size field is filled for only some rows; it gives once, few, many or a size class.

clone_size j_call v_call cdr3_length d_call cdr3_aa cdr3_nt
- TRBJ1-1 TRBV18 17 TRBD1 CASSLTPGQGSKREAFF TGTGCCAGCTCACTAACGCCGGGACAGGGCTCCAAAAGGGAAGCTTTCTTT
- TRBJ1-5 TRBV10-2 13 - CASSDRRNQPQHF TGCGCCAGCAGTGACAGAAGAAATCAGCCCCAGCATTTT
- TRBJ2-2 TRBV7-2 14 - CASSLRRDTGELFF TGTGCCAGCAGCTTGCGACGGGACACCGGGGAGCTGTTTTTT
- TRBJ2-7 TRBV6-1 14 - CASTTPGKAYEQYF TGTGCCAGCACGACCCCCGGGAAAGCCTACGAGCAGTACTTC
- TRBJ1-5 TRBV5-8 13 - CASSFTLNQPQHF TGTGCCAGCAGCTTCACATTGAATCAGCCCCAGCATTTT
- TRBJ2-7 TRBV10-3 16 TRBD1 CAISELGQGVYYEQYF TGTGCCATCAGTGAGTTGGGACAGGGAGTCTACTACGAGCAGTACTTC
- TRBJ1-2 TRBV4-1 16 - CASSRGAGTSNYGYTF TGCGCCAGCAGCCGAGGCGCCGGGACGTCTAACTATGGCTACACCTTC
- TRBJ1-5 TRBV28 13 - CASSWVRGQPQHF TGTGCCAGCAGTTGGGTCCGGGGGCAGCCCCAGCATTTT
- TRBJ2-1 TRBV2 13 - CASSKERDNEQFF TGTGCCAGCAGTAAAGAGAGAGACAATGAGCAGTTCTTC
- TRBJ2-5 TRBV7-6 15 TRBD1 CASSFTTGSPETQYF TGTGCCAGCAGCTTCACGACAGGGTCCCCAGAGACCCAGTACTTC
- TRBJ1-2 TRBV18 15 - CASSPEARGLYGYTF TGTGCCAGCTCACCCGAGGCCAGGGGACTCTATGGCTACACCTTC
few TRBJ1-2 TRBV19 15 TRBD1 CATTKTTDRGYGYTF TGTGCCACCACGAAAACCACCGACAGGGGTTACGGCTACACCTTC
once TRBJ1-1 TRBV9 13 - CASSVGGKSEAFF TGTGCCAGCAGCGTAGGTGGGAAATCTGAAGCTTTCTTT
- TRBJ2-5 TRBV29-1 13 - CSAPRLGSETQYF TGCAGCGCCCCCCGATTGGGGTCGGAGACCCAGTACTTC
few TRBJ2-4 TRBV18 16 - CASSPTGYGAKNIQYF TGTGCCAGCTCACCCACAGGGTATGGGGCCAAAAACATTCAGTACTTC
- TRBJ2-3 TRBV5-1 17 TRBD1 CASSLAGQGALTDTQYF TGCGCCAGCAGCTTGGCCGGTCAGGGGGCCCTCACAGATACGCAGTATTTT
- TRBJ1-4 TRBV6-1 16 - CASSELVGRSNEKLFF TGTGCCAGCAGTGAATTGGTGGGCCGATCAAATGAAAAACTGTTTTTT
- TRBJ2-1 TRBV5-1 15 - CASSLDGSSYNEQFF TGCGCCAGCAGCCTGGATGGGAGCTCCTACAATGAGCAGTTCTTC
few TRBJ1-2 TRBV27 13 - CASSPRSGDGYTF TGTGCCAGCAGTCCCCGATCGGGGGATGGCTACACCTTC
- TRBJ2-2 TRBV5-1 16 - CASSQVAVVNTGELFF TGCGCCAGCAGCCAGGTTGCAGTTGTGAACACCGGGGAGCTGTTTTTT
few TRBJ1-1 TRBV29-1 13 TRBD1 CSVELLDRSEAFF TGCAGCGTTGAATTGTTGGACAGGTCAGAAGCTTTCTTT
- TRBJ2-3 TRBV5-1 15 TRBD1 CASGQGARSTDTQYF TGCGCCAGCGGTCAGGGGGCGCGCAGCACAGATACGCAGTATTTT
- TRBJ1-2 TRBV5-4 16 TRBD1 CASSARQGAGDYGYTF TGTGCCAGCAGCGCCCGACAGGGGGCAGGTGACTATGGCTACACCTTC
once TRBJ2-3 TRBV2 13 - CASSAETGDTQYF TGTGCCAGCAGCGCGGAGACAGGAGATACGCAGTATTTT
- TRBJ2-4 TRBV29-1 12 - CSVWGGENIQYF TGCAGCGTTTGGGGCGGGGAAAACATTCAGTACTTC
- TRBJ2-2 TRBV9 16 TRBD2 CASSGPGLALSGELFF TGTGCCAGCAGCGGCCCGGGACTAGCCCTTTCCGGGGAGCTGTTTTTT
- TRBJ1-1 TRBV4-2 15 - CASSQDGSLNTEAFF TGTGCCAGCAGCCAAGACGGGTCCCTGAACACTGAAGCTTTCTTT
- TRBJ1-2 TRBV5-1 14 - CASSPSAQNYGYTF TGCGCCAGCAGCCCTTCGGCACAGAACTATGGCTACACCTTC
- TRBJ2-7 TRBV5-3 18 TRBD1 CARSTPNNRGRTVYEQYF TGTGCCAGAAGCACTCCGAATAACAGGGGGCGAACCGTCTACGAGCAGTACTTC
- TRBJ2-7 TRBV11-2 14 - CASSPNRQSYEQYF TGTGCCAGCAGCCCAAACCGACAGTCCTACGAGCAGTACTTC
- TRBJ2-1 TRBV28 14 TRBD2 CASSILAGSNEQFF TGTGCCAGCAGCATACTAGCGGGTAGCAATGAGCAGTTCTTC
- TRBJ1-4 TRBV4-2 16 TRBD1 CASSPLRQGAGEKLFF TGTGCCAGCAGCCCGTTGAGACAGGGGGCGGGTGAAAAACTGTTTTTT
many TRBJ2-7 TRBV7-2 15 TRBD2 CASSTTSGRSYEQYF TGTGCCAGCAGCACGACTAGCGGGAGGTCCTACGAGCAGTACTTC
once TRBJ2-7 TRBV7-2 11 - CASSPRGTQYF TGTGCCAGCAGCCCCCGGGGAACCCAGTACTTC
- TRBJ1-4 TRBV5-4 18 TRBD1 CASSPNGQGAPFGEKLFF TGTGCCAGCAGCCCTAATGGGCAGGGGGCACCGTTCGGTGAAAAACTGTTTTTT
- TRBJ2-5 TRBV4-2 16 TRBD1 CASSRAIGTGQETQYF TGTGCCAGCAGCCGGGCAATCGGGACAGGTCAAGAGACCCAGTACTTC
- TRBJ2-5 TRBV5-1 17 TRBD1 CASSLAGTVTRQETQYF TGCGCCAGCAGCTTGGCCGGGACAGTTACAAGACAAGAGACCCAGTACTTC
few TRBJ1-1 TRBV7-3 15 - CASSLGIRGNTEAFF TGTGCCAGCAGCTTAGGTATCAGGGGGAACACTGAAGCTTTCTTT
- TRBJ2-7 TRBV7-2 14 TRBD2 CASSLGLAGDEQYF TGTGCCAGCAGCCTGGGGCTAGCGGGAGACGAGCAGTACTTC
- TRBJ2-7 TRBV5-4 14 TRBD1 CASSLTGTGNEQYF TGTGCCAGCAGTCTTACCGGGACAGGTAACGAGCAGTACTTC
- TRBJ1-2 TRBV9 16 - CASSPTHSQGTGGYTF TGTGCCAGCAGCCCCACCCATTCTCAGGGTACCGGTGGCTACACCTTC
- TRBJ2-1 TRBV19 15 TRBD2 CASCSLLAGECEQFF TGTGCCAGTTGCTCGCTTCTAGCGGGAGAGTGTGAGCAGTTCTTC
- TRBJ2-7 TRBV19 17 TRBD2 CASSPLYLAGSFYEQYF TGTGCCAGTAGTCCCCTCTATCTAGCGGGATCGTTCTACGAGCAGTACTTC
- TRBJ2-7 TRBV5-1 14 - CASSERSASYEQYF TGCGCCAGTTCTGAACGCAGCGCATCCTACGAGCAGTACTTC
- TRBJ2-6 TRBV7-9 18 TRBD1 CASSHTGGVRSGANVLTF TGTGCCAGCAGCCATACAGGGGGCGTTCGGTCTGGGGCCAACGTCCTGACTTTC
- TRBJ1-2 TRBV5-6 15 - CASSSYVESFYGYTF TGTGCCAGCAGCTCCTACGTCGAGTCCTTCTATGGCTACACCTTC
few TRBJ2-2 TRBV4-2 15 TRBD1 CASKGDRVGTGELFF TGTGCCAGCAAGGGTGACAGGGTTGGGACCGGGGAGCTGTTTTTT